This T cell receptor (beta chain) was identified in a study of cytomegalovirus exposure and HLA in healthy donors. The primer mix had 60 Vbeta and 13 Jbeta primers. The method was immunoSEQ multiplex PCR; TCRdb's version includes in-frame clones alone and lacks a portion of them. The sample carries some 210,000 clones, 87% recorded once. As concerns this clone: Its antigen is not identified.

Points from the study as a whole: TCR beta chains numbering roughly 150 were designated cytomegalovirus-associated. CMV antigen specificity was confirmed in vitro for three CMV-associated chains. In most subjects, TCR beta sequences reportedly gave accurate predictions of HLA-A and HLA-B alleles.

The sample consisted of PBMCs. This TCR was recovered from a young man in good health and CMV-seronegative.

The CDR3 loop is CASSWRATSYEQYF. The CDR3 nucleotides read TGTGCCAGCAGCTGGCGGGCTACCTCCTACGAGCAGTACTTC. The chain carries TRBV5-4 and TRBJ2-7; possible D gene TRBD2, 5 bases. CDR1 is SGHNT, CDR2 YYREEE, per germline (reference sequence). V dropped 3 bases and J dropped 0 bases, with 10 bases sitting between them. The CDR3 has 14 residues.